Presented here are 10 T cell receptor beta chains from one specimen sequenced in a study of blood T cells in healthy people across ages. It was with a sample-barcoded 5' primer and a J-beta primer mix that a second PCR of about 6 to 12 cycles was run. TCRdb re-derived calls from the 5' RACE reads in MiXCR, one entry per CDR3 protein. The sample includes around 690,000 distinct CDR3 sequences, roughly three fifths of them seen just once. Sequencing was performed on blood. Receptors were obtained from a man aged 55 to 69 in good health.

This chain uses TRBV5-1 with TRBJ2-5, with D perhaps TRBD1 or TRBD2 (5 bases each). This CDR3 is built from 14 residues. Deletions cut 4 bases from V and 2 bases from J, with 12 bases between. CDR1 SGHRS and CDR2 YFSETQ come from the germline V gene. The CDR3 protein is CASSGGPSQETQYF. The CDR3 DNA follows: TGCGCCAGCAGCGGGGGACCCTCTCAAGAGACCCAGTACTTC. Supplemented by reference TRBV5-1 and TRBJ2-5, the full variable domain reads KAGVTQTPRYLIKTRGQQVTLSCSPISGHRSVSWYQQTPGQGLQFLFEYFSETQRNKGNFPGRFSGRQFSNSRSEMNVSTLELGDSALYLCASSGGPSQETQYFGPGTRLLVL.

J is TRBJ2-5 and V is TRBV20-1; 7 bases are a match to TRBD2. The tail of the sequence fits TRBJ2-4 better, so the J call may be wrong. Per germline, CDR1 DFQATT and CDR2 SNEGSKA (reference sequence). The CDR3 totals 14 residues. The CDR3 nucleotides read TGCAGTGCTAACGGCAGGGACTACAAAAACATTCAGTACTTC. This gives the protein CSANGRDYKNIQYF.

The chain is built from TRBV12-3 or TRBV12-4 and TRBJ2-2; no firm D call. Between the trimmed V and J ends, which lost 10 bases and 4 bases, there was a span of 16 bases. This CDR3 has 14 amino acids. The DNA for the CDR3 is TGTGCCACCCAGATCGGGCTTAGCACCGGGGAGCTGTTTTTT. Its translation is CATQIGLSTGELFF.

For this clonotype: A read error may explain this, as a much larger clone is one base away. The J gene is TRBJ2-3, the V gene TRBV3-1; D is ambiguous. Trimming shortened V by 3 bases and J by 2 bases, and 6 bases separated the two germline ends. CDR3 length equals 13 residues. In germline, CDR1 is LGHDT, CDR2 YNNKEL (reference sequence). CDR3 protein: CASSHGYTDTQYF. CDR3 in DNA: TGTGCCAGCAGCCATGGATACACAGATACGCAGTATTTT.

In this sample, this clonotype turned up a few times. The chain joins TRBV15 to TRBJ2-5; 9 positions match TRBD1. The CDR3 contains 18 residues. Germline CDR1 reads LNHNV; CDR2 reads YYDKDF (reference sequence). The V gene end was trimmed by 0 bases and the J gene end by 2 bases; junction bases not matched to a gene: 10. The CDR3: CATSRDLVVGQGQETQYF. The CDR3 region has the DNA TGTGCCACCAGCAGAGATCTGGTAGTCGGACAGGGGCAAGAGACCCAGTACTTC.

This clonotype was found a few times. The CDR3 nucleotides are TGTGCCAGCTCCGCCGGCGGGGCGTACCAAGAGACCCAGTACTTC. This sequence encodes CASSAGGAYQETQYF. The chain couples TRBV18 to TRBJ2-5, with D possibly matching TRBD2 (6 bases). Between the trimmed V and J ends, which lost 6 bases and 0 bases, there was a span of 14 bases. From germline, CDR1 is KGHSH and CDR2 LQKENI. This CDR3 is 15 amino acids long.

The CDR3 sequence is CASSTNTGLSFF. The CDR3 DNA sequence: TGTGCCAGCAGCACCAATACAGGGCTTTCTTTCTTT. The genes are TRBV28 and TRBJ1-1, with TRBD1 as a possible D gene (6 bases). Germline V gives CDR1 MDHEN, CDR2 SYDVKM. V lost 6 bases to trimming and J lost 12 bases, with 17 bases between them. The CDR3 runs to 12 residues.

V usage is TRBV6-1 and J usage is TRBJ2-3; 9 nucleotides agree with TRBD2. The trim removed 8 bases at V and 5 bases at J, leaving 14 bases unmatched. The CDR3 loop spans 16 amino acids. CDR1 is MNHNS and CDR2 is SASEGT in the germline V gene. In DNA form, the CDR3 reads TGTGCCAGCCTTCTCCTAGCGGGGTTGTTGGGAGATACGCAGTATTTT. This gives the protein CASLLLAGLLGDTQYF.

This clonotype was seen a few times. The chain couples TRBV3-1 to TRBJ2-7; D possibly matches TRBD1 or TRBD2 (5 bases each). The V and J ends lost 3 bases and 6 bases respectively, with 12 bases between them. The length of the CDR3 is 13 residues. CDR1 and CDR2 from the germline V gene are LGHDT and YNNKEL (reference sequence). The CDR3 sequence is CASSQGTYGEQYF. In DNA, the CDR3 is TGTGCCAGCAGCCAGGGGACGTACGGCGAGCAGTACTTC.

This clonotype has more than one count but fewer than ten. The rearrangement joins TRBV5-1 to TRBJ2-1, with 11 bases identical to TRBD2. CDR1 is SGHRS, CDR2 YFSETQ, per germline. V was clipped by 4 bases and J by 7 bases; unmatched bases: 7. The CDR3 runs to 15 residues. CDR3 sequence reads: CASSGGTSGGNEQFF. The CDR3 nucleotides are TGCGCCAGCAGCGGCGGGACTAGCGGTGGTAATGAGCAGTTCTTC.